This TCR beta chain originates from a study of PD-L1 blockade in urothelial cancer. The time point: pretreatment peripheral blood. CDR1 KGHSH and CDR2 LQKENI come from the germline V gene. This CDR3 has 13 amino acids. V gave up 1 base and J gave up 0 bases, with 4 bases separating them. Assay: immunoSEQ multiplex PCR; the TCRdb copy retains only in-frame clones and omits some. The table records tens of thousands of clones, 75% to 90% of them present only once. The receptor comes from a man between 65 and 85 years old with urothelial cancer. This material consisted of PBMCs, taken around atezolizumab (anti-PD-L1) treatment. The gene calls are TRBV18 and TRBJ2-7; D unresolved. The CDR3 region is CASSPRSSYEQYF. CDR3 nucleotides: TGTGCCAGCTCACCACGGAGCTCCTACGAGCAGTACTTC.